The 7 T cell receptor beta chains given below trace back to one sample, sequenced in a study of cytomegalovirus exposure and HLA in healthy donors. The PCR made use of 60 Vbeta and 13 Jbeta primers. TCRdb's table, derived via immunoSEQ multiplex PCR, lists solely in-frame clones and lacks some. This repertoire comprises roughly 39,000 clones; its ten largest clones make up approximately 1.5%. Sequences were obtained from PBMCs. The source is a man younger than 40 in good health and CMV-seronegative.

This rearrangement joins TRBV5-6 to TRBJ2-7; 7 bases agree with TRBD1. Germline CDR1 is SGHDT and CDR2 is YYEEEE. The CDR3 sequence is 13 residues long. With V trimmed by 4 bases and J by 1 base, 2 bases remained unmatched. The CDR3 protein is CASSGQASYEQYF. Here the CDR3 DNA reads TGTGCCAGCAGCGGACAGGCTTCCTACGAGCAGTACTTC.

The chain carries TRBV29-1 and TRBJ2-7, with 8 nucleotides matching TRBD1. The J segment lost 7 bases and the V segment lost 5 bases, leaving 10 bases of the junction unmatched. This CDR3 comprises 13 residues. Per germline, CDR1 SQVTM and CDR2 ANQGSEA. Here the CDR3 DNA reads TGCAGCGTTTTAGGGACAGGTACGGGGGAGCAGTACTTC. This translates into CSVLGTGTGEQYF.

V is TRBV30 and J is TRBJ2-1; 7 nucleotides agree with TRBD2. The CDR3 has 16 residues. After removal of 0 bases from V and 6 bases from J, the junction contained 11 bases not matched to a gene. Germline CDR1 is GTSNPN and CDR2 is SVGIG (reference sequence). DNA of the CDR3: TGTGCCTGGAGTGTACGTAGGGCGGGAGCGGGCAATGAGCAGTTCTTC. It specifies CAWSVRRAGAGNEQFF.

The chain is built from TRBV5-5 and TRBJ2-7; TRBD1 is a possible D gene (5 bases). The germline gives CDR1 SGHKS, CDR2 YYEKEE (reference sequence). This CDR3 comprises 14 residues. The germline V and J ends were trimmed by 0 bases and 2 bases, with 9 bases remaining between them. DNA of the CDR3: TGTGCCAGCAGCTTGGTAGGCAGGGCCTACGAGCAGTACTTC. Amino acids: CASSLVGRAYEQYF.

The chain links TRBV27 to TRBJ1-1, with D possibly being TRBD1 (6 bases). The CDR3 spans 15 residues. CDR1 and CDR2 (germline): MNHEY, SMNVEV (reference sequence). Deletions cut 0 bases from V and 9 bases from J, with 17 bases between. The CDR3 DNA sequence: TGTGCCAGCAGTTTATCGAATGGGGGCCGCCCGAAAGCTTTCTTT. This codes for CASSLSNGGRPKAFF.

Notes on this clone: Additional DNA sequences in this sample encode the identical CDR3. V is TRBV6-5 and J is TRBJ1-6, with 7 bases matching TRBD1. V gave up 6 bases and J gave up 6 bases; unmatched junction bases: 8. Germline V gene sequence: CDR1 MNHEY, CDR2 SVGAGI. CDR3 length: 15 residues. Here the CDR3 DNA reads TGTGCCAGCAGGTTGGGACAGTCAATTAATTCACCCCTCCACTTT. Translated: CASRLGQSINSPLHF.

The CDR3: CASSPVRDTEAFF. CDR3 in DNA: TGTGCCAGCTCCCCTGTTCGGGACACTGAAGCTTTCTTT. V usage is TRBV18 and J usage is TRBJ1-1; D gene unclear. Trimming stripped 6 bases from V and 3 bases from J, with 11 bases between. From germline, CDR1 is KGHSH and CDR2 LQKENI. The CDR3 covers 13 residues.